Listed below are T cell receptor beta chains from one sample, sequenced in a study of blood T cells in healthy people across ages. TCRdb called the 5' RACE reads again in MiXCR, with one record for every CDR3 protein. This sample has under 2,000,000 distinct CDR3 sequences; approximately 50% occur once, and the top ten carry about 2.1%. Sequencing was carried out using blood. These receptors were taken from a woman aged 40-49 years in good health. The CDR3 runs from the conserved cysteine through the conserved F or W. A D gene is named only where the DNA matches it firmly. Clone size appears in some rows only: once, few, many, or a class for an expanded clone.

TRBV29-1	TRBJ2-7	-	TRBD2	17	TGCAGCGTTGAAAGGGCTAGCGGGGGGCCTCCTAACAATGAGCAGTACTTC	CSVERASGGPPNNEQYF
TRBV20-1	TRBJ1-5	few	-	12	TGCAGTGCTAGTTCGGGTGACCAGCCCCAGCATTTT	CSASSGDQPQHF
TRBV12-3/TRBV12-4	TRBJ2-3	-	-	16	TGTGCCAGCAGTTTAGAGGTGGATGTTGGCACAGATACGCAGTATTTT	CASSLEVDVGTDTQYF
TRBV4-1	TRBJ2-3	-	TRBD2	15	TGCGCCAGCAGCCAAGAGGATAGCGGGTGGGTTACGCAGTATTTT	CASSQEDSGWVTQYF
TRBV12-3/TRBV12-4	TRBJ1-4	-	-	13	TGTGCCAGCACTGCGTACGGAAAAGAAAAACTGTTTTTT	CASTAYGKEKLFF
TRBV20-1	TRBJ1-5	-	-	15	TGCAGTGCTAGATCAGGGGCCGGGCTCAATCAGCCCCAGCATTTT	CSARSGAGLNQPQHF
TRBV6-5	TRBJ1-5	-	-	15	TGTGCCAGCAGTTACGCGGGGGGACGCAATCAGCCCCAGCATTTT	CASSYAGGRNQPQHF
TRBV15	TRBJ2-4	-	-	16	TGTGCCACCAGCGGGCGGGGCGGGACCCGAAAAAACGTTCAGTACTTC	CATSGRGGTRKNVQYF
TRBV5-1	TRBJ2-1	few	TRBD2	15	TGCGCCAGCAGCTCCGGGACTAGGGCCCTCAATGAGCAGTTCTTC	CASSSGTRALNEQFF
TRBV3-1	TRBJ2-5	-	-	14	TGTGCCAGCAGCCAAGATCGGCAGGTTGGGACCCAGTACTTC	CASSQDRQVGTQYF
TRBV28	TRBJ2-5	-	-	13	TGTGCCAGCAGTGGGGACTCGGAGGAGACCCAGTACTTC	CASSGDSEETQYF
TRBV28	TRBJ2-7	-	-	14	TGTGCCATCGGAAGGATAGGGAGAGTTTACGAGCAGTACTTC	CAIGRIGRVYEQYF
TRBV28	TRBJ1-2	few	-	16	TGTGCCAGCAGTTCAGGCAGACAGCCGTCTAACTATGGCTACACCTTC	CASSSGRQPSNYGYTF
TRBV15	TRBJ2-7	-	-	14	TGTGCCACCAGCAGAGATCGAAGGGGCTACGAGCAGTACTTC	CATSRDRRGYEQYF
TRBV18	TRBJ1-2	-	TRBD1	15	TGTGCCAGCTCACCAAGGGACAGGCGTTGGTATGGCTACACCTTC	CASSPRDRRWYGYTF
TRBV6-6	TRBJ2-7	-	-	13	TGTGCCAGCAGTTACTCGTTTGAAGCCGAGCAGTACTTC	CASSYSFEAEQYF